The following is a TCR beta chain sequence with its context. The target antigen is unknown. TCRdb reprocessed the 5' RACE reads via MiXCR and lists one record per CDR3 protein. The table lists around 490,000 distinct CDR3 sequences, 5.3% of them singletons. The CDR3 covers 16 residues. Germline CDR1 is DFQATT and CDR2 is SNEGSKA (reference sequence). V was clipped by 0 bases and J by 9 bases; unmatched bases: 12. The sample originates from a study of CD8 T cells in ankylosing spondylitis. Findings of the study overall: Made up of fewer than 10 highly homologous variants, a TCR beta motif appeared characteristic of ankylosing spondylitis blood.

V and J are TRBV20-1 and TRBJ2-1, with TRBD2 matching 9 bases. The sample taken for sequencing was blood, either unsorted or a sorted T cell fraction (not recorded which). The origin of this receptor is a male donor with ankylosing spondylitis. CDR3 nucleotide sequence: TGCAGTGCTAGAGATCGGCGGGAGGGCCGAGACGGTGAGCAGTTCTTC. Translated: CSARDRREGRDGEQFF.